The TCR beta chain described here comes from a study of blood T cell repertoires in COVID-19. As for the study in general: Material from acute and convalescent COVID-19 was sourced from the United States, Italy and Spain. T cells, B-cell-depleted T cells, or PBMCs supplied cDNA or gDNA.

Original analysis: Cell counts per sample came from amplifying reference gene primers. Assay used: immunoSEQ multiplex PCR; TCRdb lists only in-frame clones, some missing. V, J and clone size are taken as reported in that table, and D and trimming were inferred from the DNA itself. The sample records about 170,000 clones, approximately 86% being singletons. Sequences were obtained from peripheral blood. This TCR was sampled from a man aged 65 to 85 with acute or convalescent COVID-19.

The CDR3 sequence: CASSYRTPQETQYF. The DNA of the CDR3 is TGTGCCAGCAGTTACAGGACACCCCAAGAGACCCAGTACTTC. This sequence joins TRBV6-6 and TRBJ2-5, with TRBD1 as a possible D gene (5 bases). Trimming removed 2 bases from V and 1 base from J, with 8 bases in between. The CDR3 runs to 14 residues. Germline assignment: CDR1 MNHNY and CDR2 SVGAGI (reference sequence).